These T cell receptor beta chains were read from a single sample in a study of T cell clonotyping in hematopoietic cell transplantation. Sequencing used immunoSEQ multiplex PCR; TCRdb keeps in-frame clones, though not all of them. The table includes several thousand clones, approximately 76% detected once. The starting material was peripheral blood mononuclear cells, obtained 100 days after allogeneic stem cell transplant. Receptor source: a male patient aged 50 to 59 who had an allogeneic stem cell transplant from an unrelated donor, so the T cells may come from the graft donor. Some clones in this sample may be carry-over from other donors' samples. CDR3s include the opening cysteine and the closing phenylalanine or tryptophan. Fields, in order: CDR3 DNA, CDR3 protein, V gene, J gene, D gene, clone size. A D gene is named only where the DNA matches it firmly. A clone size is listed for some rows: how often the clone was seen (once, few, many), or a class if it is expanded.

TGTGCCAGCAGTTCCCTAGCGGGAGGGCAAACCTACGAGCAGTACTTC	CASSSLAGGQTYEQYF	TRBV28	TRBJ2-7	TRBD2	.
TGTGCCAGTAGTATTCCAGGGAGAAGGGGAAATGGCTACACCTTC	CASSIPGRRGNGYTF	TRBV19	TRBJ1-2	.	.
TGTGCCAGTAGTCAGGGGTTCGGGCAGCCCCAGCATTTT	CASSQGFGQPQHF	TRBV19	TRBJ1-5	.	.
TGTGCCAGCAGCTTACCGGAGGGACCCCTCCACTTT	CASSLPEGPLHF	TRBV7-2	TRBJ1-6	.	.
TGTGCCAGCAGACCCAGGGTCACCGGGGAGCTGTTTTTT	CASRPRVTGELFF	TRBV13	TRBJ2-2	.	.
TGTGCCAGTGATACGGGACAGGGGAGTCGGCAGCCCCAGCATTTT	CASDTGQGSRQPQHF	TRBV19	TRBJ1-5	TRBD1	.
TGCGCCAGCAGCCCCCGCGGGGGAAGCTCCTACAATGAGCAGTTCTTC	CASSPRGGSSYNEQFF	TRBV5-1	TRBJ2-1	TRBD2	.
TGTGCCAGCAGCTTAGCCGGAGGGATCGTTCATGAGCAGTTCTTC	CASSLAGGIVHEQFF	TRBV7-9	TRBJ2-1	.	hyperexpanded
TGTGCCAGTAACTCCTTGGACACCATATATTTT	CASNSLDTIYF	TRBV19	TRBJ1-3	.	.
TGTGCCAGCAGCATCACCGGGACAGGGGGACGTCAGCCCCAGCATTTT	CASSITGTGGRQPQHF	TRBV7-2	TRBJ1-5	TRBD1	.